The subject of this entry is one T cell receptor (beta chain). Only in-frame clones appear in the TCRdb table, and some are missing; sequencing was by immunoSEQ multiplex PCR. The sample carries 60,000 to 75,000 clones, approximately 92% recorded once. This specimen comes from a study of OX40 agonist ivuxolimab in advanced cancers. Looking at the study overall: An agonistic human IgG2 monoclonal antibody against OX40 (CD134) was given. Patients assigned to dose escalation were diagnosed with hepatocellular carcinoma, melanoma, renal cell or head and neck cancer.

The CDR3 covers 16 residues. Looked up from germline, CDR1 is MRHNA and CDR2 is SNTAGT. After removal of 7 bases from V and 8 bases from J, the junction contained 9 bases not matched to a gene. The sequencing used CD4+ or CD8+ T cells sorted from blood, collected in a trial of the OX40 agonist ivuxolimab. This chain uses TRBV6-4 with TRBJ1-6, with TRBD1 matching 12 bases. The TCR comes from an adult with an advanced solid tumor such as melanoma, head and neck, liver or kidney cancer. The DNA for the CDR3 is TGTGCCAGCAAGATGGGACAGGGGGCTTGGCATTCACCCCTCCACTTT. This translates into CASKMGQGAWHSPLHF.